This T cell receptor beta chain was profiled in a study of immune heterogeneity within non-small cell lung tumors. Study results and caveats: Local tumor mutational burden showed a correlation with local T-cell clonality that was moderate but significant (R approximately 0.35).

TCR beta CDR3 amplification used multiplex PCR with 32 V and 13 J primers. MiXCR, run by TCRdb on the multiplex PCR reads, gives a single entry per CDR3 protein. The table shows approximately 5,000 distinct CDR3 sequences, with 20% to 25% occurring only once. Bulk tumor genomic DNA, 450 to 600 ng per sample, was the template. Multiple biopsies spaced far apart were taken from each primary tumor during surgery. The study enrolled patients with untreated, newly diagnosed non-small cell lung cancer who underwent curative surgery. Patients newly diagnosed with non-small cell lung cancer and having curative-intent surgery served as donors. With 5 bases removed from V and 2 bases from J, the gap between germline ends came to 16 bases. CDR3 size: 16 residues. Germline CDR1 SGHNT, CDR2 YENEEA. About this clonotype itself: Its cognate antigen is unknown.

The receptor comes from a man between 60 and 70 years old with non-small cell lung cancer. Sequencing was performed on lung tumor tissue. The chain combines TRBV11-3 with TRBJ2-1, with D tentatively TRBD2 (7 bases). CDR3 DNA sequence: TGTGCCAGCAGCGCGGAGGGGGGGCAGGCCTACAATGAGCAGTTCTTC. It codes for CASSAEGGQAYNEQFF.